The clone carrying this T cell receptor beta chain was counted a few times. The target antigen is unknown. The source of the sample is a study of T cell repertoires in cytomegalovirus infection. Study overall: Through public TCR beta signatures, both CMV infection and matching HLA type were indicated.

Whole-study results and caveats: Summed public TCR beta family frequency identified CMV carriers bearing the relevant HLA. What dominated the ex vivo response were HLA-C-restricted CMV-specific TCR beta clonotypes.

TCRdb reprocessed the reads via MiXCR and lists one record per CDR3 protein. Of just under 550,000 distinct CDR3 sequences in the sample, approximately 26% were seen once. The CDR3 is 14 amino acids. CDR1 and CDR2 (germline): GTSNPN, SVGIG (reference sequence). V lost 3 bases and J lost 2, with 11 bases in between. The specimen sequenced was PBMCs. The rearrangement joins TRBV30 to TRBJ1-5; D is possibly TRBD1 (6 bases). This TCR derives from a human donor in good health (CMV status not recorded). Some clones in this sample may be carry-over from other donors' samples. CDR3 sequence: CAWRPPGGNQPQHF. The CDR3 DNA reads as TGTGCCTGGAGACCTCCAGGGGGCAATCAGCCCCAGCATTTT.